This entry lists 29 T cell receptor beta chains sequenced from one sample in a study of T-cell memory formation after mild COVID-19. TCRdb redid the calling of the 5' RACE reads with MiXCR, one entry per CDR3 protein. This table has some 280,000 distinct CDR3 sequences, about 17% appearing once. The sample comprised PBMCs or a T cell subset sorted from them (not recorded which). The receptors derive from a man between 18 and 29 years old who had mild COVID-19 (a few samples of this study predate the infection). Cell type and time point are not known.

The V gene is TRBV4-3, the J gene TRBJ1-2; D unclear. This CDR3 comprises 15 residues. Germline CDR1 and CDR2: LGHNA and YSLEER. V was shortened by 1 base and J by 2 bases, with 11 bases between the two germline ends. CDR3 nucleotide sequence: TGCGCCAGCAGCCAAGTGAAACAGCTAAACTATGGCTACACCTTC. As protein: CASSQVKQLNYGYTF.

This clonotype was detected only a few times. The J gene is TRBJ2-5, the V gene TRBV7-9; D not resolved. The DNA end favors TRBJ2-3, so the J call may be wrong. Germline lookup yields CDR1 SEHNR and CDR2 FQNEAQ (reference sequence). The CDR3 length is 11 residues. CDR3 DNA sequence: TGTGCCAGCAGCCCCGAGGCCACGCAGTATTTT. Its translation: CASSPEATQYF.

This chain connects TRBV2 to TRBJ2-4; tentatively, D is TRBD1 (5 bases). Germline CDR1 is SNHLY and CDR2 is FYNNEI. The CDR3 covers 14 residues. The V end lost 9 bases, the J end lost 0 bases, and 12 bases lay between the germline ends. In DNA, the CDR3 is TGTGCCAGTAGACAGAGTCTAGCCAAAAACATTCAGTACTTC. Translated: CASRQSLAKNIQYF.

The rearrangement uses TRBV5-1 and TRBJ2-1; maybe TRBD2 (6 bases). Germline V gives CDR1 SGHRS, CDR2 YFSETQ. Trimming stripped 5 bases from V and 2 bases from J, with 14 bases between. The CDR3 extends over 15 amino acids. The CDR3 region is CASSGVAGPYNEQFF. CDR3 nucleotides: TGCGCCAGCAGTGGTGTTGCGGGGCCCTACAATGAGCAGTTCTTC.

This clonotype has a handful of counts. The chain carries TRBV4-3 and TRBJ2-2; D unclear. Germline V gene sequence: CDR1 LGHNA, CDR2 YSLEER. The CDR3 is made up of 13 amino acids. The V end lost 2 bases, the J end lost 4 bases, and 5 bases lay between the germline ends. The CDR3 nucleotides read TGCGCCAGCAGCCAAACCGCCACCGGGGAGCTGTTTTTT. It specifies CASSQTATGELFF.

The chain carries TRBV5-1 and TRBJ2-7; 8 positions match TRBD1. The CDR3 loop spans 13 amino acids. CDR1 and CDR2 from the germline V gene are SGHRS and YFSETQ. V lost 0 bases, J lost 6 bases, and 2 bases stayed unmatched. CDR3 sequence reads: CASSLDQGAEQYF. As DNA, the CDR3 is TGCGCCAGCAGCTTGGATCAGGGGGCCGAGCAGTACTTC.

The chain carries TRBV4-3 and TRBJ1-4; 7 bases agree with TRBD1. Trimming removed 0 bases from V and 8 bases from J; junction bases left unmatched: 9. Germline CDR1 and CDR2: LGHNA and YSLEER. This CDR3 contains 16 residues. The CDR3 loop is CASSQEEGGLGEKLFF. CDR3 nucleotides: TGCGCCAGCAGCCAAGAGGAAGGGGGCCTCGGAGAAAAACTGTTTTTT.

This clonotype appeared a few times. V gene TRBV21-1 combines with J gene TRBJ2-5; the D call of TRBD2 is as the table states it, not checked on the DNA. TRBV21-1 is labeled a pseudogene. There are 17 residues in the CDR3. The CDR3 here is CASSKAVAGAHQETQYF. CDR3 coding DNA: TGTGCCAGCAGCAAAGCCGTAGCGGGGGCCCACCAAGAGACCCAGTACTTC.

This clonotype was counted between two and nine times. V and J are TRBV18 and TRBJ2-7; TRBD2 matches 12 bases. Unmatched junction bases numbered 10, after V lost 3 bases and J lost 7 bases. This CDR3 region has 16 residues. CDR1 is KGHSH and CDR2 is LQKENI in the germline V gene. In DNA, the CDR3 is TGTGCCAGCTCACCGATAACTAGCGGGAGGACGGGGGAGCAGTACTTC. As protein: CASSPITSGRTGEQYF.

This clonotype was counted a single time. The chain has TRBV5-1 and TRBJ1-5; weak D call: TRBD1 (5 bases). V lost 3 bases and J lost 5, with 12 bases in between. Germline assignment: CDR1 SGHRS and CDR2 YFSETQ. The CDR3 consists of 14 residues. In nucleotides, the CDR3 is TGCGCCAGCAGCTCGGGACCCCCGGATCAGCCCCAGCATTTT. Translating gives CASSSGPPDQPQHF.

The CDR3 protein is CASRTEYYEQYF. In DNA, the CDR3 is TGTGCCAGCAGGACGGAATACTACGAGCAGTACTTC. This chain connects TRBV6-5 to TRBJ2-7, with unresolved D. Germline V lookup: CDR1 MNHEY, CDR2 SVGAGI. The CDR3 spans 12 residues. Trimming removed 6 bases at V and 3 bases at J, with 9 bases between.

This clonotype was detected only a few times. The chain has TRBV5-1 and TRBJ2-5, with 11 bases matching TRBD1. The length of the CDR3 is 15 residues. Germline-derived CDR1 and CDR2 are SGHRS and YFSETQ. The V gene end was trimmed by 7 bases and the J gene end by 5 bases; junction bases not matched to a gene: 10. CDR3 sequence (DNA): TGCGCCAGCGGCAGGACAGGGGGCGCGACGGAGACCCAGTACTTC. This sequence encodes CASGRTGGATETQYF.

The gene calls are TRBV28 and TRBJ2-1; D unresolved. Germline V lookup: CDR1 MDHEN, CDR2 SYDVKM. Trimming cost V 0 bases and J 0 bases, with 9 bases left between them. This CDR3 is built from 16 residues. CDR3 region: CASSLWGQSSYNEQFF. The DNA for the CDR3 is TGTGCCAGCAGTTTATGGGGTCAGAGCTCCTACAATGAGCAGTTCTTC.

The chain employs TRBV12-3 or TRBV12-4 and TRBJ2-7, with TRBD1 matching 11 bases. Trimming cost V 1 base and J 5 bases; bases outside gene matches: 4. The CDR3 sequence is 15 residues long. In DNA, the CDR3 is TGTGCCAGCAGTTTAGGGACAGGGGGCATGAACGAGCAGTACTTC. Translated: CASSLGTGGMNEQYF.

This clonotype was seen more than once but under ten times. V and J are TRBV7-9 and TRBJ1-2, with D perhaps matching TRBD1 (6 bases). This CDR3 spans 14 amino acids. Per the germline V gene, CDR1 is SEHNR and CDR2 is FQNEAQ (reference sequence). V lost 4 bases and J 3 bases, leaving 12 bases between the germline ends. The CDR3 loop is CASSSHTGYYGYTF. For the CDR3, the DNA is TGTGCCAGCAGCTCGCATACAGGGTACTATGGCTACACCTTC.

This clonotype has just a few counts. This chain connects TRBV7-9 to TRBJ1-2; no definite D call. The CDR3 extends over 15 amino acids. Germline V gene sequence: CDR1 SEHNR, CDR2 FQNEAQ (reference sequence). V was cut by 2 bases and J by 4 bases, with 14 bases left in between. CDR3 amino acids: CASSLSDHLLYGYTF. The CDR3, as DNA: TGTGCCAGCAGCTTAAGTGACCACCTTCTCTATGGCTACACCTTC.

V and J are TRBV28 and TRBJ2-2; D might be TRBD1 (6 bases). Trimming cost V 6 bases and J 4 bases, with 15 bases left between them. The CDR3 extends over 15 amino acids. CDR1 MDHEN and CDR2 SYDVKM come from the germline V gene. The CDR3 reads CASRLGSGATGELFF. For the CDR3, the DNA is TGTGCCAGCAGATTAGGGTCAGGGGCCACCGGGGAGCTGTTTTTT.

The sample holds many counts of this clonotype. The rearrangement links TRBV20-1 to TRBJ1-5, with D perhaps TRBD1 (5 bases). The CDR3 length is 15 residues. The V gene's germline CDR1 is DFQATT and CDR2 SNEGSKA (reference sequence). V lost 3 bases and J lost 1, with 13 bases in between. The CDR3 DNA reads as TGCAGTGCTAGTCGAGTTGGGGGGAGCAATCAGCCCCAGCATTTT. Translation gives CSASRVGGSNQPQHF.

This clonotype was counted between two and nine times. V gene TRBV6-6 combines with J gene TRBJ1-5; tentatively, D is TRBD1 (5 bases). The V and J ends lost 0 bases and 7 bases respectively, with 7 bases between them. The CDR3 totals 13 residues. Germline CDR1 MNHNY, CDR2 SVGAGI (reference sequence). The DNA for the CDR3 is TGTGCCAGCAGTTACTCCAGGGCCCAGCCCCAGCATTTT. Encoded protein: CASSYSRAQPQHF.

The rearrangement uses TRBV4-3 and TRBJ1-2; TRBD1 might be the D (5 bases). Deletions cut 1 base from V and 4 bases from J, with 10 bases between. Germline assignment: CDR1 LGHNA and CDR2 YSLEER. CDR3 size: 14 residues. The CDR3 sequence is CASSQAQGGYGYTF. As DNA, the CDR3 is TGCGCCAGCAGCCAAGCCCAGGGTGGCTATGGCTACACCTTC.

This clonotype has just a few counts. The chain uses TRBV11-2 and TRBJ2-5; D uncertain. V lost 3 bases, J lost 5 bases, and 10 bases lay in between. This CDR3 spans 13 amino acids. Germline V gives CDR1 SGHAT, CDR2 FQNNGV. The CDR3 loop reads CASSFLALETQYF. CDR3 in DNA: TGTGCCAGCAGCTTCTTAGCTCTCGAGACCCAGTACTTC.

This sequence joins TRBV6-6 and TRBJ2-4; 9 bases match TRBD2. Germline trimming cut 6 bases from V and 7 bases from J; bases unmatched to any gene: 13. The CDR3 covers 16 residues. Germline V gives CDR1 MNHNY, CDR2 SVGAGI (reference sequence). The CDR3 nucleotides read TGTGCCAGCAGCCCTAGAGGCGGGGGGGAATGGAACATTCAGTACTTC. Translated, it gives CASSPRGGGEWNIQYF.

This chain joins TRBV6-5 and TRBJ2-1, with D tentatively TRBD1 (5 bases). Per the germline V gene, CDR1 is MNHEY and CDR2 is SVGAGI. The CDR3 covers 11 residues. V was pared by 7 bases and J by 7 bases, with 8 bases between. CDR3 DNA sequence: TGTGCCAGCATCGCAGGGAATGAGCAGTTCTTC. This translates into CASIAGNEQFF.

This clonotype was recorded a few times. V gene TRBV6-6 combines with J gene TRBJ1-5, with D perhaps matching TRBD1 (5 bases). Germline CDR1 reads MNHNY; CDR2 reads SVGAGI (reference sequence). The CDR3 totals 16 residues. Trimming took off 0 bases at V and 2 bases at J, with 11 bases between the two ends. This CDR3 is CASSYSGGVGNQPQHF. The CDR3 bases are TGTGCCAGCAGTTACTCAGGAGGGGTTGGCAATCAGCCCCAGCATTTT.

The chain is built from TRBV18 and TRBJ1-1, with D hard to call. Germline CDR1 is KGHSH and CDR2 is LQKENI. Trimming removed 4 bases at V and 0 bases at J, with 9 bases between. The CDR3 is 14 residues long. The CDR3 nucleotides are TGTGCCAGCTCACTTGGATTCCTGAACACTGAAGCTTTCTTT. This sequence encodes CASSLGFLNTEAFF.

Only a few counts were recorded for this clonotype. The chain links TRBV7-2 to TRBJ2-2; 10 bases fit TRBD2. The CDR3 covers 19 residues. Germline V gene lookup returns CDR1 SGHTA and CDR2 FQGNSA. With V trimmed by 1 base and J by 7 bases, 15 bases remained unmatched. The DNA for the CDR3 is TGTGCCAGCAGCTTAGAAGCCCTTCGTGGACTAGCGGTTCACGGGGAGCTGTTTTTT. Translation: CASSLEALRGLAVHGELFF.

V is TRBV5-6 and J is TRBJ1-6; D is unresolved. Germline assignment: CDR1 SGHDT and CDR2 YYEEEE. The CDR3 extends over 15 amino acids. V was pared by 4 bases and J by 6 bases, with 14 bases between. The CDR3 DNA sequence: TGTGCCAGCAGCCTACTCGTACCTTCTAATTCACCCCTCCACTTT. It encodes CASSLLVPSNSPLHF. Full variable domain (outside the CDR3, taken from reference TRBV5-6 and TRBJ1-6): DAGVTQSPTHLIKTRGQQVTLRCSPKSGHDTVSWYQQALGQGPQFIFQYYEEEERQRGNFPDRFSGHQFPNYSSELNVNALLLGDSALYLCASSLLVPSNSPLHFGNGTRLTVT.

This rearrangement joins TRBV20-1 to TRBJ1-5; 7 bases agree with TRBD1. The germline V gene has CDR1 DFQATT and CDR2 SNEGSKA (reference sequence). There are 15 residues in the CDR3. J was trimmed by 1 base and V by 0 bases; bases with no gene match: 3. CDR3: CSARDPGQSNQPQHF. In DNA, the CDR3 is TGCAGTGCTAGAGATCCGGGACAGAGCAATCAGCCCCAGCATTTT.

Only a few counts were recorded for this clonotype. CDR3 sequence reads: CASSATASDTEAFF. CDR3 coding DNA: TGTGCCAGCAGCGCGACAGCGTCTGACACTGAAGCTTTCTTT. The J gene is TRBJ1-1, the V gene TRBV7-2, with a possible D match to TRBD1 (5 bases). V lost 5 bases and J lost 3, with 13 bases in between. CDR1 and CDR2 from the germline V gene are SGHTA and FQGNSA. The CDR3 contains 14 residues.